This record concerns one T cell receptor (beta chain) sequence. A J-beta primer mix and a sample-barcoded 5' primer were used in a second PCR of roughly 6 to 12 cycles. From the 5' RACE reads, TCRdb called clonotypes with MiXCR, one entry per CDR3 protein. This repertoire shows 550,000 to 700,000 distinct CDR3 sequences, 27% found once; its top ten account for roughly 20%. There are 12 residues in the CDR3. The V and J ends lost 4 bases and 8 bases respectively, with 12 bases between them. The germline CDR1 and CDR2 sequences are SGHRS and YFSETQ. The sample comes from a study of blood T cells in healthy people across ages.

This clonotype was sampled from an older woman in good health. The sequencing input was blood. The chain is built from TRBV5-1 and TRBJ1-2, with D possibly being TRBD1 (5 bases). DNA of the CDR3: TGCGCCAGCAGCCGAGGGACCGGCGGCTACACCTTC. It specifies CASSRGTGGYTF.